Included here is one T cell receptor beta chain sequence, with context. Its antigen is still unknown. Libraries were prepared by immunoSEQ multiplex PCR; TCRdb keeps only in-frame clonotypes and omits some of them. The profile shows fewer than 500,000 clones, about 92% of them singletons. This specimen comes from a study of Ad26.COV2.S vaccination and SARS-CoV-2 variants. Study background: As a participant in COV1001, the donor was in the Ad26.COV2.S trial arm. Whole-study findings and limits: Substantial breadth in spike-specific CD8+ and CD4+ T cell responses was reportedly seen after vaccination.

Treatment defined: some 20 received Ad26.COV2.S at low or high dose, single or two shots; roughly five received placebo; per-sample allocation not given. Day 63 following the first vaccine or placebo injection was when the samples were taken. The specimen was peripheral blood, collected in a trial of Ad26.COV2.S vaccine versus placebo. The origin of this receptor is a person between 18 and 65 years old who received the Ad26.COV2.S COVID-19 vaccine or a placebo.

CDR3 nucleotide sequence: TGTGCCAGCAGTGTTAGCGGGACGATGAGCTCCTACGAGCAGTACTTC. It specifies CASSVSGTMSSYEQYF. The V and J genes are TRBV6-1 and TRBJ2-7; 8 nucleotides align to TRBD2. There are 16 residues in the CDR3. V lost 4 bases and J lost 0; bases outside the gene matches: 8. The germline V gene encodes CDR1 MNHNS and CDR2 SASEGT.